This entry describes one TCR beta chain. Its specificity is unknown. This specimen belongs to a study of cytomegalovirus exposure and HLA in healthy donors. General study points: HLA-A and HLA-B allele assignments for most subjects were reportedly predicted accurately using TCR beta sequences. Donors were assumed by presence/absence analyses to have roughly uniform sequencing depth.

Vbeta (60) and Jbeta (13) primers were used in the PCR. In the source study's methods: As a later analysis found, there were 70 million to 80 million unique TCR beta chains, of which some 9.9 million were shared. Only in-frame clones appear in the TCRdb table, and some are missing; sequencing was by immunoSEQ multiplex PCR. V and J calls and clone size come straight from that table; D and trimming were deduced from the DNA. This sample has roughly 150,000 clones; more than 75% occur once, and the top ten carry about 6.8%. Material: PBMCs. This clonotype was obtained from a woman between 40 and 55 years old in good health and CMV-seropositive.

The CDR3 region is CASSLGTGKETQYF. The CDR3 DNA reads as TGTGCCAGCAGCTTAGGGACAGGGAAAGAGACCCAGTACTTC. V and J are TRBV7-9 and TRBJ2-5; 8 bases are shared with TRBD1. J gave up 3 bases and V 1 base, and 1 base lay outside the gene matches. The CDR3 length is 14 residues. The germline gives CDR1 SEHNR, CDR2 FQNEAQ (reference sequence).